One and the same sample provided the 30 T cell receptor beta chains below, sequenced in a study of control samples from healthy donors and cancer patients. Assay: immunoSEQ multiplex PCR; the TCRdb copy retains only in-frame clones and omits some. The table lists 60,000 to 75,000 clones, approximately 80% of them singletons. The material sequenced was blood. The origin of the receptors is a man aged 50-60 years in good health.

The gene calls are TRBV7-2 and TRBJ1-1; D is unclear. The V and J ends lost 1 base and 5 bases respectively, with 14 bases between them. Per the germline V gene, CDR1 is SGHTA and CDR2 is FQGNSA. The CDR3 spans 15 residues. CDR3 in amino acids: CASSLVGSKATEAFF. The CDR3 DNA is TGTGCCAGCAGCTTAGTTGGCAGCAAGGCGACTGAAGCTTTCTTT. Complete variable domain (other parts from reference TRBV7-2 and TRBJ1-1): GAGVSQSPSNKVTEKGKDVELRCDPISGHTALYWYRQSLGQGLEFLIYFQGNSAPDKSGLPSDRFSAERTGGSVSTLTIQRTQQEDSAVYLCASSLVGSKATEAFFGQGTRLTVV.

The CDR3 nucleotides are TGCGCCAGCAGCTTGGGAGGCATTAATGAAAAACTGTTTTTT. Translation gives CASSLGGINEKLFF. This sequence joins TRBV5-1 and TRBJ1-4, with no clear D. The germline CDR1 and CDR2 sequences are SGHRS and YFSETQ. V was shortened by 0 bases and J by 4 bases, with 7 bases between the two germline ends. The CDR3 consists of 14 residues. The full variable domain, rest sourced from reference TRBV5-1 and TRBJ1-4, is KAGVTQTPRYLIKTRGQQVTLSCSPISGHRSVSWYQQTPGQGLQFLFEYFSETQRNKGNFPGRFSGRQFSNSRSEMNVSTLELGDSALYLCASSLGGINEKLFFGSGTQLSVL.

The chain joins TRBV7-2 to TRBJ1-5, with a possible D match to TRBD1 (5 bases). Per the germline V gene, CDR1 is SGHTA and CDR2 is FQGNSA. The ends were cut back, 5 bases at V and 12 bases at J, with 20 bases in the middle. The CDR3 is 14 residues long. The CDR3 loop reads CASSPETGYKGQHF. As DNA, the CDR3 is TGTGCCAGCAGCCCCGAAACAGGTTACAAGGGCCAGCATTTT.

This clone appeared once. One junction end disagrees with the germline gene, perhaps due to a read error. The chain joins TRBV5-6 to TRBJ1-6, with 7 bases fitting TRBD1. The CDR3 totals 14 residues. Germline V gene lookup returns CDR1 SGHDT and CDR2 YYEEEE. The CDR3 bases are TGTGCCAGCAGTTTGGACAGGTCTAATTCACCCCTCCACTTT. It specifies CASSLDRSNSPLHF.

This clone was seen a handful of times. The chain combines TRBV30 with TRBJ1-1; 7 bases are a match to TRBD1. From germline, CDR1 is GTSNPN and CDR2 SVGIG (reference sequence). Trimming cost V 8 bases and J 0 bases; bases outside gene matches: 3. The CDR3 loop spans 12 amino acids. This chain's CDR3 is CARGQMNTEAFF. Written as DNA, the CDR3 is TGTGCCAGGGGACAGATGAACACTGAAGCTTTCTTT.

The chain combines TRBV9 with TRBJ2-2, with D possibly matching TRBD2 (6 bases). The CDR3 extends over 14 amino acids. Trimming shortened V by 7 bases and J by 2 bases, and 12 bases separated the two germline ends. The germline CDR1 and CDR2 sequences are SGDLS and YYNGEE. The CDR3: CASCLSGNTGELFF. CDR3 DNA: TGTGCCAGCTGCCTTAGCGGAAACACCGGGGAGCTGTTTTTT.

This rearrangement joins TRBV6-5 to TRBJ1-2; D gene uncertain. Trimming removed 6 bases from V and 3 bases from J, with 5 bases in between. Germline assignment: CDR1 MNHEY and CDR2 SVGAGI. This CDR3 contains 11 residues. This CDR3 reads CASRVDYGYTF. CDR3 DNA: TGTGCCAGCAGGGTCGACTATGGCTACACCTTC.

This clone occurred once. The chain couples TRBV27 to TRBJ1-1; 9 bases match TRBD1. CDR3 size: 20 residues. Germline trimming cut 5 bases from V and 0 bases from J; bases unmatched to any gene: 19. CDR1 and CDR2 from the germline V gene are MNHEY and SMNVEV (reference sequence). For the CDR3, the DNA is TGTGCCAGCAGTCGTCGAATGGAGGACAGGGGAAACCTTCTGAACACTGAAGCTTTCTTT. It is translated as CASSRRMEDRGNLLNTEAFF.

The chain joins TRBV2 to TRBJ2-1, with 9 bases matching TRBD1. This CDR3 has 15 residues. Trimming cost V 6 bases and J 7 bases; bases outside gene matches: 10. Germline lookup yields CDR1 SNHLY and CDR2 FYNNEI. Here the CDR3 DNA reads TGTGCCAGCAGGCGCACAGGGGGCGATAGGAATGAGCAGTTCTTC. This gives the protein CASRRTGGDRNEQFF.

The V and J genes are TRBV15 and TRBJ2-6, with 7 bases matching TRBD1. V lost 2 bases, J lost 0 bases, and 10 bases stayed unmatched. This CDR3 has 19 amino acids. Germline CDR1 reads LNHNV; CDR2 reads YYDKDF (reference sequence). The CDR3 DNA reads TGTGCCACCAGCAGACCCCCGGGACAGAGTGACTCTGGGGCCAACGTCCTGACTTTC. This translates into CATSRPPGQSDSGANVLTF.

V usage is TRBV5-1 and J usage is TRBJ1-4; no clear D. In germline, CDR1 is SGHRS, CDR2 YFSETQ. The CDR3 length is 14 residues. Deletions cut 3 bases from V and 3 bases from J, with 9 bases between. For the CDR3, the DNA is TGCGCCAGCAGCTCCTGGACGGCTAATGAAAAACTGTTTTTT. Encoded protein: CASSSWTANEKLFF. Supplemented by reference TRBV5-1 and TRBJ1-4, the full variable domain reads KAGVTQTPRYLIKTRGQQVTLSCSPISGHRSVSWYQQTPGQGLQFLFEYFSETQRNKGNFPGRFSGRQFSNSRSEMNVSTLELGDSALYLCASSSWTANEKLFFGSGTQLSVL.

The chain is built from TRBV19 and TRBJ2-1; 14 bases are a match to TRBD2. J gave up 8 bases and V 5 bases, and 5 bases lay outside the gene matches. The CDR3 totals 15 residues. Germline V gene lookup returns CDR1 LNHDA and CDR2 SQIVND (reference sequence). The CDR3 nucleotides read TGTGCCAGTAGTCTGGGGACTAGCGGGAGCGATGAGCAGTTCTTC. It yields the protein CASSLGTSGSDEQFF.

This chain connects TRBV7-2 to TRBJ1-3; D is ambiguous. Trimming cost V 1 base and J 2 bases, with 9 bases left between them. This CDR3 is built from 15 residues. Germline V lookup: CDR1 SGHTA, CDR2 FQGNSA. The CDR3: CASSLGALPGNTIYF. In DNA form, the CDR3 reads TGTGCCAGCAGCTTAGGGGCCCTACCTGGAAACACCATATATTTT.

This clone has a handful of counts. The chain employs TRBV30 and TRBJ2-7; D is perhaps TRBD1 (6 bases). CDR3 length: 15 residues. V lost 0 bases to trimming and J lost 3 bases, with 15 bases between them. CDR1 is GTSNPN, CDR2 SVGIG, per germline (reference sequence). In DNA, the CDR3 is TGTGCCTGGAGTGTCGGGTCGGGACAATACTACGAGCAGTACTTC. Amino acid sequence: CAWSVGSGQYYEQYF.

This chain links TRBV12-3 or TRBV12-4 with TRBJ2-5, with a tentative D call TRBD2 (6 bases). The CDR3 extends over 13 amino acids. The V end was cut by 5 bases, the J end by 2 bases, with 9 bases between. In DNA form, the CDR3 reads TGTGCCAGCAGTCAGGAGGGGCAAGAGACCCAGTACTTC. This encodes CASSQEGQETQYF.

J is TRBJ2-1 and V is TRBV7-9; no clear D. The CDR3 is 13 residues long. The V gene lost 1 base and the J gene lost 7 bases, with 8 bases spanning the gap. Germline V gene lookup returns CDR1 SEHNR and CDR2 FQNEAQ (reference sequence). The CDR3: CASSLDLPNEQFF. The CDR3 DNA reads as TGTGCCAGCAGCTTAGACCTACCGAATGAGCAGTTCTTC.

The rearrangement links TRBV7-6 to TRBJ2-7; 7 bases are shared with TRBD1. From germline, CDR1 is SGHVS and CDR2 FNYEAQ. The CDR3 runs 12 residues. V lost 4 bases and J lost 7; bases outside the gene matches: 4. The CDR3 DNA follows: TGTGCCAGCAGCTCACAGGGGAGTGAGCAGTACTTC. Its translation: CASSSQGSEQYF.

The CDR3 is CASRRGRRGVNTEAFF. In DNA, the CDR3 is TGCGCCAGCAGGCGGGGACGGCGTGGGGTGAACACTGAAGCTTTCTTT. The V and J genes are TRBV23-1 and TRBJ1-1; tentatively, D is TRBD1 (5 bases). TRBV23-1 is an ORF for which the function is uncertain. This CDR3 spans 16 amino acids. Trimming removed 6 bases at V and 0 bases at J, with 17 bases between.

The chain employs TRBV2 and TRBJ1-6; 10 bases align to TRBD1. The CDR3 sequence is 15 residues long. J was trimmed by 6 bases and V by 7 bases; bases with no gene match: 6. In germline, CDR1 is SNHLY, CDR2 FYNNEI. The CDR3 here is CASIPTGGGNSPLHF. CDR3 nucleotide sequence: TGTGCCAGCATCCCGACAGGGGGCGGTAATTCACCCCTCCACTTT.

This rearrangement joins TRBV11-2 to TRBJ1-1, with D unresolved. The CDR3 consists of 13 residues. CDR1 is SGHAT and CDR2 is FQNNGV in the germline V gene. V lost 8 bases and J 4 bases, leaving 14 bases between the germline ends. The CDR3 is CASSSAGSTEAFF. The DNA for the CDR3 is TGTGCCAGCTCGTCGGCTGGGAGCACTGAAGCTTTCTTT.

This chain connects TRBV15 to TRBJ2-2; D remains unclear. Trimming removed 7 bases from V and 6 bases from J, with 18 bases in between. Germline V gene data show CDR1 as LNHNV and CDR2 as YYDKDF (reference sequence). CDR3 length equals 15 residues. CDR3 bases: TGTGCCACCAAACTCCCCGGGTCACCCTCCGGGGAGCTGTTTTTT. This codes for CATKLPGSPSGELFF. Together with reference TRBV15 and TRBJ2-2, the CDR3 gives the full variable domain: DAMVIQNPRYQVTQFGKPVTLSCSQTLNHNVMYWYQQKSSQAPKLLFHYYDKDFNNEADTPDNFQSRRPNTSFCFLDIRSPGLGDTAMYLCATKLPGSPSGELFFGEGSRLTVL.

The chain carries TRBV5-6 and TRBJ1-1; 11 bases align to TRBD1. With V trimmed by 4 bases and J by 4 bases, 9 bases remained unmatched. Germline loops: CDR1 SGHDT, CDR2 YYEEEE. There are 16 residues in the CDR3. This chain's CDR3 is CASSPGQGALGTEAFF. CDR3 sequence (DNA): TGTGCCAGCAGCCCCGGACAGGGGGCCCTCGGCACTGAAGCTTTCTTT.

CDR3: CAINYLGSGANVLTF. DNA for the CDR3: TGTGCCATCAACTATCTAGGCTCTGGGGCCAACGTCCTGACTTTC. This chain uses TRBV7-9 with TRBJ2-6; the D is unclear. V was pared by 10 bases and J by 0 bases, with 13 bases between. The CDR3 is 15 amino acids. Germline loops: CDR1 SEHNR, CDR2 FQNEAQ (reference sequence).

This chain connects TRBV19 to TRBJ2-5; D is possibly TRBD1 (5 bases). Trimming removed 1 base at V and 7 bases at J, with 16 bases between. This CDR3 is 15 amino acids long. Per the germline V gene, CDR1 is LNHDA and CDR2 is SQIVND (reference sequence). CDR3 loop: CASSIAWGRQGTQYF. CDR3 DNA: TGTGCCAGTAGTATAGCCTGGGGCAGGCAGGGGACCCAGTACTTC.

The chain employs TRBV30 and TRBJ1-6; 7 nucleotides match TRBD1. Germline CDR1 and CDR2: GTSNPN and SVGIG (reference sequence). There are 15 residues in the CDR3. V was pared by 6 bases and J by 0 bases, with 5 bases of the junction left unmatched. CDR3 residues: CACKRDSSYNSPLHF. The CDR3 bases are TGTGCCTGCAAAAGGGACAGCTCCTATAATTCACCCCTCCACTTT.

This clone appeared a single time. The chain carries TRBV14 and TRBJ1-6, with D possibly TRBD1 on 6 matching bases. CDR3 length equals 15 residues. Germline V gene sequence: CDR1 SGHDN, CDR2 FVKESK. V was cut by 2 bases and J by 5 bases, with 10 bases left in between. The CDR3 DNA reads TGTGCCAGCAGCCAACGGGGGCCGAATAATTCACCCCTCCACTTT. Its protein is CASSQRGPNNSPLHF.

The sample holds one count of this clone. The rearrangement uses TRBV5-1 and TRBJ2-1; D is unresolved. CDR1 SGHRS and CDR2 YFSETQ come from the germline V gene. This CDR3 is 13 amino acids long. Trimming left V 4 bases short and J 5 bases short, with 10 bases between. The CDR3 region is CASSTLQDNEQFF. The CDR3 DNA reads as TGCGCCAGCAGCACCCTTCAAGACAATGAGCAGTTCTTC. Drawing the rest from reference TRBV5-1 and TRBJ2-1, the complete variable domain is KAGVTQTPRYLIKTRGQQVTLSCSPISGHRSVSWYQQTPGQGLQFLFEYFSETQRNKGNFPGRFSGRQFSNSRSEMNVSTLELGDSALYLCASSTLQDNEQFFGPGTRLTVL.

The chain couples TRBV9 to TRBJ1-6, with a possible D match to TRBD1 (6 bases). Trimming shortened V by 4 bases and J by 5 bases, and 16 bases separated the two germline ends. This CDR3 is 16 amino acids long. Per germline, CDR1 SGDLS and CDR2 YYNGEE. CDR3 residues: CASSRQALPHNSPLHF. In nucleotides, the CDR3 is TGTGCCAGCAGCAGACAGGCTTTACCCCATAATTCACCCCTCCACTTT.

The CDR3 loop is CASSTATDTQYF. In DNA form, the CDR3 reads TGTGCCAGCAGCACCGCCACAGATACGCAGTATTTT. This chain connects TRBV3-1 (or the pseudogene TRBV3-2) to TRBJ2-3, with D hard to call. From germline, CDR1 is LGHDT and CDR2 YNNKEL (reference sequence). V was trimmed by 5 bases and J by 2 bases, leaving 5 bases between them. This CDR3 is 12 amino acids long.

This clone came up a few times. The V and J genes are TRBV11-2 and TRBJ1-2; D not resolved. V was pared by 5 bases and J by 13 bases, with 17 bases between. Germline loops: CDR1 SGHAT, CDR2 FQNNGV. The CDR3 extends over 12 amino acids. The CDR3 DNA reads TGTGCCAGCAGCCCTACCCTTGCAAAAGGCACCTTC. This gives the protein CASSPTLAKGTF.